Listed here is a single T cell receptor (beta chain). Libraries were prepared by immunoSEQ multiplex PCR; TCRdb keeps only in-frame clonotypes and omits some of them. This sample has about 250,000 clones; roughly 90% occur once, and the top ten carry around 0.8%. J lost 3 bases, V lost 1 base, and 8 bases had no gene match. The CDR3 is made up of 16 amino acids. Germline-derived CDR1 and CDR2 are MDHEN and SYDVKM. The data were obtained in a study of blood T cell repertoires in COVID-19. J is TRBJ1-2 and V is TRBV28, with 7 nucleotides matching TRBD1. This sequence was found in a young man with acute or convalescent COVID-19. The specimen was peripheral blood. In DNA, the CDR3 is TGTGCCAGCAGTTTATTTAGGGGGCTCTCCTACTATGGCTACACCTTC. Protein sequence: CASSLFRGLSYYGYTF.